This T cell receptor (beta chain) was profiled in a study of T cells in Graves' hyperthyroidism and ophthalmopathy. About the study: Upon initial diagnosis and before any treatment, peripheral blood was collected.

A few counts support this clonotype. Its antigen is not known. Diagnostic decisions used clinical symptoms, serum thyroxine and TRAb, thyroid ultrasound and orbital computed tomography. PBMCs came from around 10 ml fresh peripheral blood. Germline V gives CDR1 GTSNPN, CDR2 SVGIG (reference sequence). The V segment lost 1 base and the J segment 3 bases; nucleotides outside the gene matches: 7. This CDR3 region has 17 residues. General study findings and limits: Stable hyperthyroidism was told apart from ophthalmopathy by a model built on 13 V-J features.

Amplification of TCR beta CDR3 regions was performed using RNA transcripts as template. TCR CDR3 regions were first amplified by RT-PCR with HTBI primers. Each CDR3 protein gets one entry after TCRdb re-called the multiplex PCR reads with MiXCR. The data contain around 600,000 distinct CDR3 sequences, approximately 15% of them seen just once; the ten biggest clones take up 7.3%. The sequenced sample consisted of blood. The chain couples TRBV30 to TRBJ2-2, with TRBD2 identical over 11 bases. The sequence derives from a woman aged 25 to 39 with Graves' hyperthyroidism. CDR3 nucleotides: TGTGCCTGGAGTGGGGTAGCGGGAGGGGGTGACACCGGGGAGCTGTTTTTT. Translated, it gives CAWSGVAGGGDTGELFF.